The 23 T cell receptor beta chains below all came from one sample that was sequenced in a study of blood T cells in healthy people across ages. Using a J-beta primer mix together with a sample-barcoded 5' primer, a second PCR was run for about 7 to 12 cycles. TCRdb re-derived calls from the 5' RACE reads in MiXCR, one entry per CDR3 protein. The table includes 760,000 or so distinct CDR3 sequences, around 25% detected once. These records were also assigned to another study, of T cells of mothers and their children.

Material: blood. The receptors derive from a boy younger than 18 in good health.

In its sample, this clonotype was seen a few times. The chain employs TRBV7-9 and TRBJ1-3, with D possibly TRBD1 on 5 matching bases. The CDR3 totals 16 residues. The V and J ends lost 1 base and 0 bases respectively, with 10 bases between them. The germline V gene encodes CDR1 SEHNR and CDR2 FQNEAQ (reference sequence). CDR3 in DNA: TGTGCCAGCAGCTTAGGCCCCGGGACCTCTGGAAACACCATATATTTT. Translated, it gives CASSLGPGTSGNTIYF.

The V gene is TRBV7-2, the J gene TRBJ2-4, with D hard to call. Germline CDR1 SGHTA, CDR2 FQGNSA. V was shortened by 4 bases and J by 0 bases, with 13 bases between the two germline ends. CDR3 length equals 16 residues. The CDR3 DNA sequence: TGTACCAGCAGCTCCTCAGGACGGGCAGCCAAAAACATTCAGTACTTC. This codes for CTSSSSGRAAKNIQYF.

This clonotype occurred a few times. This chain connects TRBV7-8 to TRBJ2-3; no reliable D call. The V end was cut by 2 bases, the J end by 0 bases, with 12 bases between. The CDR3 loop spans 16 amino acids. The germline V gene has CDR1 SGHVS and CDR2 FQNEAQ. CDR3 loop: CASSLIVLASTDTQYF. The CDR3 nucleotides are TGTGCCAGCAGCTTAATCGTGCTCGCGAGCACAGATACGCAGTATTTT.

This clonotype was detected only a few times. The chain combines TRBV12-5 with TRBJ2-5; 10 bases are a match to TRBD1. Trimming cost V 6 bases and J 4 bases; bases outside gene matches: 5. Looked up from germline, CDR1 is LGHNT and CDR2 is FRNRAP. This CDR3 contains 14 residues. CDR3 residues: CASGQTGGGETQYF. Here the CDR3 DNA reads TGTGCTAGTGGACAGACAGGGGGCGGAGAGACCCAGTACTTC.

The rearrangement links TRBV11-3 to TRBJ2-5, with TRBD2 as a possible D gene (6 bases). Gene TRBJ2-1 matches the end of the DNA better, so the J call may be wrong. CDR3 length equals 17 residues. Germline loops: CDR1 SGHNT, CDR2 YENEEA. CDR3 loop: CASSSYDGAGIRYEQFF. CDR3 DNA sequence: TGTGCCAGCAGCTCCTATGATGGCGCGGGGATAAGGTATGAGCAGTTCTTC.

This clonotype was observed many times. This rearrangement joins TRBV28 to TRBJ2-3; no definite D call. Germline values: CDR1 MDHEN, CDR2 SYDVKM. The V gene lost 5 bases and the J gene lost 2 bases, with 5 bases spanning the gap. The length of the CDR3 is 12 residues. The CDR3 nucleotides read TGTGCCAGCAGTCGTAACACAGATACGCAGTATTTT. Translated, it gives CASSRNTDTQYF.

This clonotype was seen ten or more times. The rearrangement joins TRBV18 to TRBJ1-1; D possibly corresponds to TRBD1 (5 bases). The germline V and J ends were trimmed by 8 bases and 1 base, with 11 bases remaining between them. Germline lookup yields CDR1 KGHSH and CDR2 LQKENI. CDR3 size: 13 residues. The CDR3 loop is CASSPGQNTEAFF. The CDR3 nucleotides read TGTGCCAGCAGCCCCGGACAGAACACTGAAGCTTTCTTT.

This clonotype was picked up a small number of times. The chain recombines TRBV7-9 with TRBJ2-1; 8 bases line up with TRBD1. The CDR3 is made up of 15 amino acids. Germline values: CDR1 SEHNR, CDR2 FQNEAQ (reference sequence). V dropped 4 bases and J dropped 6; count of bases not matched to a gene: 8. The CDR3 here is CASSSDRARANEQFF. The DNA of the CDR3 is TGTGCCAGCAGCTCGGACAGGGCCCGGGCCAATGAGCAGTTCTTC.

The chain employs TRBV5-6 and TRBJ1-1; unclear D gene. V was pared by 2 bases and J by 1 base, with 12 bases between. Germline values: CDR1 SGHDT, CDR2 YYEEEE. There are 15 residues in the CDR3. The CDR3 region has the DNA TGTGCCAGCAGCTTCACCTCCTCACCGAACACTGAAGCTTTCTTT. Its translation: CASSFTSSPNTEAFF.

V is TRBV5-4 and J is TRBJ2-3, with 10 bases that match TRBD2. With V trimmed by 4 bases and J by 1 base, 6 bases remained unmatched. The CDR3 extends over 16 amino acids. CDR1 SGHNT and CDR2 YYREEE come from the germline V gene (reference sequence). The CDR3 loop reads CASSTKRGGGTDTQYF. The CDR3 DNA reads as TGTGCCAGCAGCACCAAGCGGGGGGGCGGCACAGATACGCAGTATTTT.

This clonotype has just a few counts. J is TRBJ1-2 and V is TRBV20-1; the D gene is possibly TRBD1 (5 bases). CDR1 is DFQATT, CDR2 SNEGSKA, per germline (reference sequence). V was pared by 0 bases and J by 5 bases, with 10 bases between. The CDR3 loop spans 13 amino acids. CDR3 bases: TGCAGTGCTAGAGATCCCGACAGATATGGCTACACCTTC. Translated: CSARDPDRYGYTF.

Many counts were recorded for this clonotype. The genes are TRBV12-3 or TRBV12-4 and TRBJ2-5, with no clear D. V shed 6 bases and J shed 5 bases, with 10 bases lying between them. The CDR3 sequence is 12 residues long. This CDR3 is CASSLIRETQYF. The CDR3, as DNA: TGTGCCAGCAGCTTAATTCGGGAGACCCAGTACTTC.

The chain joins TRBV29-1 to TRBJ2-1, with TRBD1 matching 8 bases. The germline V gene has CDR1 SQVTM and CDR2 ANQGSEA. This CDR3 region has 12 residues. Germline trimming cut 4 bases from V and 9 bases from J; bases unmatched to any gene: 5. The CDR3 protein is CSVATGAPEQFF. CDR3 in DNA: TGCAGCGTTGCGACAGGGGCCCCTGAGCAGTTCTTC.

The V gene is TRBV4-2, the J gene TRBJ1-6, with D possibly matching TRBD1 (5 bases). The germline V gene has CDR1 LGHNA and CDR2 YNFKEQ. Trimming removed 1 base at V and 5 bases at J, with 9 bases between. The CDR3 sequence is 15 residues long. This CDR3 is CASSQAGTDNSPLHF. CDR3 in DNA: TGTGCCAGCAGCCAAGCAGGGACGGATAATTCACCCCTCCACTTT.

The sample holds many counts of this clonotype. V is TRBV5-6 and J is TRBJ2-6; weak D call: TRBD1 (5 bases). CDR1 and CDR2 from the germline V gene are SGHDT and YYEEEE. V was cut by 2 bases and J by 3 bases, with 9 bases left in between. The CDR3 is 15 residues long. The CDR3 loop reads CASSFQGLGANVLTF. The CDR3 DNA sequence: TGTGCCAGCAGCTTCCAGGGTCTTGGGGCCAACGTCCTGACTTTC. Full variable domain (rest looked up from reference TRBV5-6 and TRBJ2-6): DAGVTQSPTHLIKTRGQQVTLRCSPKSGHDTVSWYQQALGQGPQFIFQYYEEEERQRGNFPDRFSGHQFPNYSSELNVNALLLGDSALYLCASSFQGLGANVLTFGAGSRLTVL.

CDR3 residues: CASRSQGVTEAFF. CDR3 in DNA: TGTGCCAGCAGAAGCCAAGGGGTCACTGAAGCTTTCTTT. This sequence joins TRBV14 and TRBJ1-1; TRBD1 might be the D (5 bases). The length of the CDR3 is 13 residues. V was trimmed by 6 bases and J by 4 bases, leaving 12 bases between them. Germline V CDR1 and CDR2: SGHDN, FVKESK.

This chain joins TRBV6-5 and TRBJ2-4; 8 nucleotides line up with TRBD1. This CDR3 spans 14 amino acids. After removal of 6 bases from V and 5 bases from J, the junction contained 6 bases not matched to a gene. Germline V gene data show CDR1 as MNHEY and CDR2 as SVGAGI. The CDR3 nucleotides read TGTGCCAGCAGACGTGGACAGGGAGAAAACATTCAGTACTTC. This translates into CASRRGQGENIQYF.

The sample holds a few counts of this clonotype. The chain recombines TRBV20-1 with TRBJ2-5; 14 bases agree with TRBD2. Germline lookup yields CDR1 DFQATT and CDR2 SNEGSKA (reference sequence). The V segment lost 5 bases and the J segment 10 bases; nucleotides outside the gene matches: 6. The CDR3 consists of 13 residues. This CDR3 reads CSAFGTSGSFQYF. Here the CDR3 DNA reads TGCAGTGCTTTCGGGACTAGCGGGAGTTTCCAGTACTTC.

The CDR3 spells CASRRFKAGGSSYNEQFF. CDR3 in DNA: TGTGCCAGCAGGAGATTTAAGGCGGGAGGGAGCTCCTACAATGAGCAGTTCTTC. The chain links TRBV28 to TRBJ2-1; 9 bases are shared with TRBD2. The CDR3 is made up of 18 amino acids. V shed 6 bases and J 0 bases; nucleotides not matched to a gene: 12. The germline V gene has CDR1 MDHEN and CDR2 SYDVKM.

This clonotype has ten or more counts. CDR3 nucleotide sequence: TGCAGTGCTAGAGATTCGACTAGCGGGGATGCAGATACGCAGTATTTT. Translated, it gives CSARDSTSGDADTQYF. The rearrangement links TRBV20-1 to TRBJ2-3; TRBD2 aligns across 11 bases. Germline loops: CDR1 DFQATT, CDR2 SNEGSKA (reference sequence). The CDR3 has 16 amino acids. The V and J ends lost 0 bases and 4 bases, in that order; junction bases with no gene match: 6.

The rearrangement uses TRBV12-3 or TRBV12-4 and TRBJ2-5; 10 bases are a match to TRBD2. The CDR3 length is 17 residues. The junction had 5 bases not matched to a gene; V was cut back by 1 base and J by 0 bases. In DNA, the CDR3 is TGTGCCAGCAGTTTAGTGGGTAGCGGGGGGTACCAAGAGACCCAGTACTTC. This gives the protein CASSLVGSGGYQETQYF.

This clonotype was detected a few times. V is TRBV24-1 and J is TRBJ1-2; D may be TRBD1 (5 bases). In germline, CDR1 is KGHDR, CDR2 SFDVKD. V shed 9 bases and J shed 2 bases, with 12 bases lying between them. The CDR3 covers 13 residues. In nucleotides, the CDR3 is TGTGCCACCTCCTTTGGACAAAACTATGGCTACACCTTC. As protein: CATSFGQNYGYTF.

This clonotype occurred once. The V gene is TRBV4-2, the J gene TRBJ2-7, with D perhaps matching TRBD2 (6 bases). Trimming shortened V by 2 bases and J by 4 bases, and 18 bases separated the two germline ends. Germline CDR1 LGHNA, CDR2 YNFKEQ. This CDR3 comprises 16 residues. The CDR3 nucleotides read TGTGCCAGCAGCCAACTAAACGGGGGAACCCTTTACGAGCAGTACTTC. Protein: CASSQLNGGTLYEQYF.